This passage covers 2 T cell receptor beta chains from one sample sequenced in a study of cytomegalovirus exposure and HLA in healthy donors. This PCR relied on a set of 60 Vbeta primers and 13 Jbeta primers. Clones were read by immunoSEQ multiplex PCR, and TCRdb kept only the in-frame ones, dropping some. The top ten hold about 5.7% of the sample, which has 200,000 or so clones, over 75% seen once. Sequenced material: PBMCs. Receptors originate from a man aged 35-49 years in good health and CMV-seropositive.

This clone showed up just once. The chain combines TRBV19 with TRBJ2-6; D is undetermined. This CDR3 has 13 amino acids. The ends were cut back, 5 bases at V and 8 bases at J, with 10 bases in the middle. Germline V gene sequence: CDR1 LNHDA, CDR2 SQIVND (reference sequence). Here the CDR3 DNA reads TGTGCCAGTAGTGCCAAGAGGACCAACGTCCTGACTTTC. It encodes CASSAKRTNVLTF.

The rearrangement links TRBV6-4 to TRBJ2-7; 8 bases match TRBD1. J lost 0 bases, V lost 7 bases, and 11 bases had no gene match. The CDR3 covers 16 residues. In germline, CDR1 is MRHNA, CDR2 SNTAGT. The CDR3 nucleotides are TGTGCCAGCACCCAAACCCGGGACAGGATCTCCTACGAGCAGTACTTC. This gives the protein CASTQTRDRISYEQYF.